Shown below are 3 T cell receptor beta chains from a single sample sequenced in a study of CD8 T cells in ankylosing spondylitis. The study's findings and limits: Blood of patients with ankylosing spondylitis appeared to be characterized by a TCR beta motif of fewer than 10 highly homologous variants.

Antigen specificity for these receptors is unknown. Using its own MiXCR run on the 5' RACE reads, TCRdb lists one record per CDR3 protein. Of 350,000 to 450,000 distinct CDR3 sequences in the sample, roughly a quarter are singletons; the top ten hold about 0.89%. The source material was blood, either unsorted or a sorted T cell fraction (not recorded which). Source of these receptors: a male donor with ankylosing spondylitis.

This clonotype was counted between two and nine times. CDR3 in amino acids: CASRRQPLAEAFF. CDR3 DNA sequence: TGCGCCAGTAGAAGACAGCCCTTAGCTGAAGCTTTCTTT. V gene TRBV5-1 combines with J gene TRBJ1-1, with a weak D call TRBD1 (5 bases). Germline loops: CDR1 SGHRS, CDR2 YFSETQ. The CDR3 has 13 amino acids. Trimming pared 8 bases from V and 6 bases from J, leaving 17 bases between.

This clonotype was picked up a small number of times. This chain uses TRBV7-2 with TRBJ2-3, with 9 positions matching TRBD2. The length of the CDR3 is 15 residues. CDR1 is SGHTA, CDR2 FQGNSA, per germline. V gave up 6 bases and J gave up 4 bases; unmatched junction bases: 8. The CDR3 sequence is CASRRLSGSADTQYF. CDR3 DNA sequence: TGTGCCAGCAGACGACTTAGCGGGAGCGCAGATACGCAGTATTTT.

The V gene is TRBV2, the J gene TRBJ2-2; unclear D gene. Per germline, CDR1 SNHLY and CDR2 FYNNEI. V was cut by 4 bases and J by 5 bases, with 8 bases left in between. The CDR3 is 13 residues long. Written as DNA, the CDR3 is TGTGCCAGCAGTGGCGAAGGGACCGGGGAGCTGTTTTTT. Amino acids: CASSGEGTGELFF.